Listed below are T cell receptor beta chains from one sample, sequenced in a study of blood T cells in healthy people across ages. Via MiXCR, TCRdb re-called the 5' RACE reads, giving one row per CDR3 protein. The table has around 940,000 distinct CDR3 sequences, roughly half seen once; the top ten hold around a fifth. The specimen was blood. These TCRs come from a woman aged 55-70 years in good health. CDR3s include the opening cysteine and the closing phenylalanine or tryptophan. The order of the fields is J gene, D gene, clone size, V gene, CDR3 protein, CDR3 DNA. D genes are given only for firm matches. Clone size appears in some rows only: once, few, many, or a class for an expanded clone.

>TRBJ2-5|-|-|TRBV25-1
CASSEYGGGPRQETQYF
TGTGCCAGCAGTGAATATGGGGGGGGCCCGCGGCAAGAGACCCAGTACTTC
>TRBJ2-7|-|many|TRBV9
CASSPRGTSYEQYF
TGTGCCAGCAGCCCCCGGGGTACGTCCTACGAGCAGTACTTC
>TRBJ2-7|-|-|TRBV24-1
CATSGDTVYEQYF
TGTGCCACCAGTGGGGACACAGTCTACGAGCAGTACTTC
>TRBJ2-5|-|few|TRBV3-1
CASSRLGYETQYF
TGTGCCAGCAGCCGCCTGGGCTATGAGACCCAGTACTTC
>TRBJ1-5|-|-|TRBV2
CASREAPGPGEPQHF
TGTGCCAGCAGAGAAGCGCCGGGCCCCGGGGAGCCCCAGCATTTT
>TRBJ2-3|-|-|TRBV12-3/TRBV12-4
CASRAPRAGTDTQYF
TGTGCCAGCAGGGCCCCACGTGCGGGCACAGATACGCAGTATTTT
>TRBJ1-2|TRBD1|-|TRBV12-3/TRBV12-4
CASRGQGEFYGYTF
TGTGCCAGCAGGGGACAGGGAGAGTTCTATGGCTACACCTTC
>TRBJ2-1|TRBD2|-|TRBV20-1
CRVSGSAYNEQFF
TGCAGAGTTAGCGGGAGCGCCTACAATGAGCAGTTCTTC
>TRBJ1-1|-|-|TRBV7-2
CASSFLLGAEAFF
TGTGCCAGCAGCTTTCTCTTGGGGGCTGAAGCTTTCTTT
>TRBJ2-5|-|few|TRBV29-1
CSVTRQETQYF
TGCAGCGTGACCCGTCAAGAGACCCAGTACTTC
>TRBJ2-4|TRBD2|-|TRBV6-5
CASSYSTSGRKNIQYF
TGTGCCAGCAGTTACTCGACTAGCGGCAGAAAAAACATTCAGTACTTC
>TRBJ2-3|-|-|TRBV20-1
CSARPLAGGADTQYF
TGCAGTGCTAGACCCCTAGCCGGAGGAGCAGATACGCAGTATTTT
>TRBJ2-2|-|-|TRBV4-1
CASSQEGAGDATGELFF
TGCGCCAGCAGCCAAGAGGGGGCAGGAGATGCAACCGGGGAGCTGTTTTTT
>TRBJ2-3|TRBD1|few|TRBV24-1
CATSDPVGTGAGGTDTQYF
TGTGCCACCAGTGACCCCGTGGGGACAGGGGCTGGGGGCACAGATACGCAGTATTTT
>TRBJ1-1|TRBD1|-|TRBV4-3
CASRRDRTPGEAFF
TGCGCCAGCAGAAGGGACAGAACACCTGGGGAAGCTTTCTTT
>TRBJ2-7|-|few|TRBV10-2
CASSGTADLYEQYF
TGCGCCAGCAGTGGGACCGCAGACCTCTACGAGCAGTACTTC